Listed here are 14 T cell receptor beta chains from one sample, sequenced in a study of tumor and adjacent non-tumor tissue in lung cancer. The library came from three nested PCR rounds adapted from ARM-PCR protocols. TCRdb redid the calling of the multiplex PCR reads with MiXCR, one entry per CDR3 protein. The table has over 100,000 distinct CDR3 sequences, more than 70% seen once. This sample's RNA came from whole unsorted tissue. The sample consisted of lung tumor tissue. The receptors shown here come from a woman aged 55-70 years with non-small cell lung cancer.

Note on this clonotype: This is likely a read error, given that the CDR3 carries no conserved phenylalanine or tryptophan at its end. The genes are TRBV11-2 and TRBJ2-2; 8 bases agree with TRBD1. CDR1 and CDR2 from the germline V gene are SGHAT and FQNNGV. There are 15 residues in the CDR3. CDR3 in amino acids: CASSRTGMNTVELFS. The CDR3 region has the DNA TGTGCCAGCAGCCGGACAGGGATGAACACCGTGGAGCTGTTTTCT.

As to this clonotype: A much larger clone is a single base away; this may be a read error. This chain joins TRBV20-1 and TRBJ1-5; no reliable D call. With 5 bases removed from V and 0 bases from J, the gap between germline ends came to 14 bases. Germline V CDR1 and CDR2: DFQATT, SNEGSKA (reference sequence). CDR3 length: 15 amino acids. Here the CDR3 reads CSAGLDGNSNQPQHF. The CDR3 DNA sequence: TGCAGTGCTGGCCTGGACGGAAATAGCAATCAGCCCCAGCATTTT.

This clonotype came up many times. The rearrangement joins TRBV20-1 to TRBJ1-2; D possibly corresponds to TRBD1 (5 bases). The CDR3 is 12 residues long. The germline gives CDR1 DFQATT, CDR2 SNEGSKA (reference sequence). Trimming left V 6 bases short and J 0 bases short, with 8 bases between. The chain's CDR3 is CSAGAPNYGYTF. CDR3 bases: TGCAGTGCCGGGGCACCTAACTATGGCTACACCTTC.

A few counts support this clonotype. The CDR3, as DNA: TGTGCCACCAGTGATTCCCGGACAGGGTTTACGCAGTATTTT. It is translated as CATSDSRTGFTQYF. The chain carries TRBV24-1 and TRBJ2-3, with TRBD1 matching 8 bases. In germline, CDR1 is KGHDR, CDR2 SFDVKD. Trimming cost V 2 bases and J 8 bases; bases outside gene matches: 5. The length of the CDR3 is 14 residues.

On this clonotype itself: Given a much more abundant clone one base away, this may be a read error. J is TRBJ1-1 and V is TRBV20-1, with unresolved D. Germline CDR1 is DFQATT and CDR2 is SNEGSKA (reference sequence). CDR3 length: 14 residues. The DNA for the CDR3 is TGCAGTGCTAGAGTCCCCGGCTTGAAGACTGAAGCTTTCTTT. Amino acids: CSARVPGLKTEAFF.

In regard to this clonotype: A much larger clonotype is one base distant, so this may be a read error. The limits of the CDR3 on the DNA are not certain, so only TCRdb's listed CDR3 is given. V gene TRBV29-1 combines with J gene TRBJ2-7; the D call TRBD2 from the table was never checked on the DNA. The CDR3 numbers 14 amino acids, ends counted. Germline lookup yields CDR1 SQVTM and CDR2 ANQGSEA. The CDR3 region is CSVASGTDPYEQCF.

About this clonotype itself: At one boundary the junction diverges from the germline segment, which might be a read error. V gene TRBV11-2 combines with J gene TRBJ1-5; 8 nucleotides line up with TRBD1. Per the germline V gene, CDR1 is SGHAT and CDR2 is FQNNGV. CDR3 size: 13 residues. The CDR3 DNA follows: TGTGCATGCTCCCGGGACAGGAGTCAGCCCCAACATTTT. This encodes CACSRDRSQPQHF.

With respect to this clonotype: At one end the junction does not follow the germline gene, possibly because of a read error. The chain couples TRBV12-3 or TRBV12-4 to TRBJ2-5; D remains unclear. The CDR3 is 13 amino acids. In nucleotides, the CDR3 is TGTACCAGCAGATTAGGGCTGAAAGATACCCAGTACTTC. Protein product: CTSRLGLKDTQYF.

With respect to this clonotype: One end of the junction is discordant with germline, which a read error may explain. The chain couples TRBV11-3 to TRBJ2-2, with D possibly TRBD2 on 6 matching bases. The CDR3 runs to 15 residues. CDR1 is SGHNT and CDR2 is YENEEA in the germline V gene. CDR3 DNA: TGTTCCAGCACTCCCGGGACGGGAGTAACCGGGGAGCTGTTTTTT. Its protein is CSSTPGTGVTGELFF.

This clonotype was seen only a few times. The gene calls are TRBV11-2 and TRBJ2-7; 9 bases align to TRBD1. CDR1 and CDR2 from the germline V gene are SGHAT and FQNNGV. This CDR3 has 13 residues. The CDR3 nucleotides are TGTCCCAACAGCTTTACAGGGGGCAACGAGCAGTACTTC. This translates into CPNSFTGGNEQYF.

Concerning this clonotype itself: A clone one base away is much larger, so this may be a read error. The chain uses TRBV20-1 and TRBJ2-1; 12 nucleotides agree with TRBD2. From germline, CDR1 is DFQATT and CDR2 SNEGSKA (reference sequence). The CDR3 totals 15 residues. DNA of the CDR3: TGCAGTGCTAGACAGACTAGCGGGAGTCGAAATGAGCAGTTATTC. Translation gives CSARQTSGSRNEQLF.

This clonotype was counted once. Relative to the germline gene, one junction end is altered; a read error may explain this. V usage is TRBV4-3 and J usage is TRBJ1-4; TRBD1 might be the D (5 bases). The V gene's germline CDR1 is LGHNA and CDR2 YSLEER. This CDR3 spans 16 amino acids. CDR3 region: CASSPDMSGGTKKLLF. The CDR3 DNA reads as TGCGCCAGCAGCCCAGATATGTCGGGGGGTACGAAAAAACTGCTTTTT.

On this clonotype: The germline gene is not matched at one end of the junction; a read error may be the cause. The genes are TRBV5-6 and TRBJ2-1, with 9 bases identical to TRBD2. From germline, CDR1 is SGHDT and CDR2 YYEEEE. CDR3 size: 17 residues. CDR3 residues: CASNLLSSGGMWNEQFF. CDR3 in DNA: TGTGCCAGCAACTTGTTATCCAGCGGGGGGATGTGGAATGAGCAGTTCTTC. Based on the CDR3 plus reference TRBV5-6 and TRBJ2-1, the full variable domain is DAGVTQSPTHLIKTRGQQVTLRCSPKSGHDTVSWYQQALGQGPQFIFQYYEEEERQRGNFPDRFSGHQFPNYSSELNVNALLLGDSALYLCASNLLSSGGMWNEQFFGPGTRLTVL.

This chain links TRBV6-2 or TRBV6-3 with TRBJ2-7; D gene ambiguous. The germline CDR1 and CDR2 sequences are MNHEY and SVGEGT. V lost 4 bases and J lost 3, with 13 bases in between. This CDR3 spans 14 amino acids. The CDR3 DNA reads as TGTGCCAGCAGTTCCCCATGGGGTGGCTACGAGCAGTACTTC. It codes for CASSSPWGGYEQYF.